One sample yielded the 24 T cell receptor beta chains listed below, sequenced in a study of blood T cell repertoires in COVID-19. TCRdb's copy holds only in-frame clones and misses some; the assay was immunoSEQ multiplex PCR. This sample has roughly 100,000 clones, with roughly four fifths found just once. Sequenced material: peripheral blood. These receptors all stem from a woman older than 75 with active or convalescent COVID-19.

V and J are TRBV4-3 and TRBJ2-7; 9 bases fit TRBD1. Germline CDR1 LGHNA, CDR2 YSLEER. This CDR3 contains 15 residues. Germline trimming cut 3 bases from V and 6 bases from J; bases unmatched to any gene: 9. The DNA of the CDR3 is TGCGCCAGCAGCCAGTCACAGGGGGCGCAGGGCGAGCAGTACTTC. Encoded protein: CASSQSQGAQGEQYF.

V usage is TRBV28 and J usage is TRBJ1-6; 7 nucleotides align to TRBD1. Unmatched junction bases numbered 2, after V lost 2 bases and J lost 7 bases. The CDR3 loop spans 14 amino acids. CDR1 is MDHEN, CDR2 SYDVKM, per germline. The CDR3 reads CASSLRGRNSPLHF. The CDR3 DNA is TGTGCCAGCAGTTTAAGGGGGCGGAATTCACCCCTCCACTTT.

The chain couples TRBV28 to TRBJ1-1, with no clear D. Germline values: CDR1 MDHEN, CDR2 SYDVKM. V lost 3 bases and J 4 bases, leaving 12 bases between the germline ends. The CDR3 consists of 14 residues. As DNA, the CDR3 is TGTGCCAGCAGTTTCGACCATCGGGGCACTGAAGCTTTCTTT. As protein: CASSFDHRGTEAFF.

The rearrangement joins TRBV5-1 to TRBJ1-4; D gene ambiguous. The length of the CDR3 is 15 residues. Germline V gives CDR1 SGHRS, CDR2 YFSETQ. With 0 bases removed from V and 1 base from J, the gap between germline ends came to 7 bases. The CDR3 is CASSLGGGTNEKLFF. As DNA, the CDR3 is TGCGCCAGCAGCTTGGGCGGAGGAACTAATGAAAAACTGTTTTTT.

The chain links TRBV2 to TRBJ1-2; the match to TRBD1 covers 9 bases. CDR3 size: 15 residues. Germline CDR1 reads SNHLY; CDR2 reads FYNNEI. The J segment lost 3 bases and the V segment lost 6 bases, leaving 8 bases of the junction unmatched. CDR3 DNA: TGTGCCAGCAGGGAACACCGGGACAGGGACTATGGCTACACCTTC. This translates into CASREHRDRDYGYTF.

The chain links TRBV29-1 to TRBJ2-5; D is unclear. The CDR3 contains 11 residues. Germline-derived CDR1 and CDR2 are SQVTM and ANQGSEA. V was trimmed by 2 bases and J by 5 bases, leaving 6 bases between them. The CDR3 loop is CSVEPGETQYF. The DNA for the CDR3 is TGCAGCGTTGAACCCGGGGAGACCCAGTACTTC. Based on the CDR3 plus reference TRBV29-1 and TRBJ2-5, the full variable domain is SAVISQKPSRDICQRGTSLTIQCQVDSQVTMMFWYRQQPGQSLTLIATANQGSEATYESGFVIDKFPISRPNLTFSTLTVSNMSPEDSSIYLCSVEPGETQYFGPGTRLLVL.

This chain uses TRBV5-1 with TRBJ1-5; 7 bases are a match to TRBD1. Per germline, CDR1 SGHRS and CDR2 YFSETQ. With V trimmed by 8 bases and J by 4 bases, 15 bases remained unmatched. The CDR3 is 16 amino acids. In DNA form, the CDR3 reads TGCGCCAGTAGAAAAGCAGTGGGACAGTATAATCAGCCCCAGCATTTT. Its translation is CASRKAVGQYNQPQHF.

This clone was recorded only once. The chain uses TRBV28 and TRBJ2-5, with 7 bases matching TRBD1. V was clipped by 6 bases and J by 4 bases; unmatched bases: 8. Per the germline V gene, CDR1 is MDHEN and CDR2 is SYDVKM. CDR3 length: 14 amino acids. CDR3 nucleotide sequence: TGTGCCAGCAGATCGGACAGGCCAGGAGAGACCCAGTACTTC. Residues: CASRSDRPGETQYF.

This clone showed up just once. CDR3 in amino acids: CASSSRGVAFF. The CDR3 coding sequence is TGTGCCAGCAGTTCACGGGGTGTTGCTTTCTTT. The chain carries TRBV28 and TRBJ1-1, with D unresolved. The V gene lost 4 bases and the J gene lost 11 bases, with 11 bases spanning the gap. Germline loops: CDR1 MDHEN, CDR2 SYDVKM. The CDR3 has 11 amino acids.

This clone occurred once. The chain combines TRBV9 with TRBJ2-3; TRBD1 aligns across 7 bases. CDR1 is SGDLS and CDR2 is YYNGEE in the germline V gene. The J segment lost 5 bases and the V segment lost 0 bases, leaving 6 bases of the junction unmatched. The CDR3 is 15 residues long. For the CDR3, the DNA is TGTGCCAGCAGCGTAGTAGGACAGGACAAAGATACGCAGTATTTT. Protein sequence: CASSVVGQDKDTQYF. Supplemented by reference TRBV9 and TRBJ2-3, the full variable domain reads DSGVTQTPKHLITATGQRVTLRCSPRSGDLSVYWYQQSLDQGLQFLIQYYNGEERAKGNILERFSAQQFPDLHSELNLSSLELGDSALYFCASSVVGQDKDTQYFGPGTRLTVL.

The chain is built from TRBV5-1 and TRBJ1-2; 9 bases are a match to TRBD1. The CDR3 is 14 amino acids. V lost 3 bases to trimming and J lost 4 bases; unmatched junction nucleotides: 4. Germline lookup yields CDR1 SGHRS and CDR2 YFSETQ. DNA for the CDR3: TGCGCCAGCAGCTCGGACAGGGGCCCCTATGGCTACACCTTC. This sequence encodes CASSSDRGPYGYTF.

The chain carries TRBV30 and TRBJ2-7; no definite D call. The CDR3 length is 14 residues. V gave up 1 base and J gave up 2 bases, with 12 bases separating them. Per the germline V gene, CDR1 is GTSNPN and CDR2 is SVGIG (reference sequence). The CDR3 bases are TGTGCCTGGAGTGGAGGCAGCGTAACCTACGAGCAGTACTTC. It specifies CAWSGGSVTYEQYF.

In its sample, this clone was seen once. This chain connects TRBV5-6 to TRBJ2-7; 7 bases map to TRBD1. With 2 bases clipped from V and 1 base from J, the junction kept 6 bases outside the gene matches. The germline V gene encodes CDR1 SGHDT and CDR2 YYEEEE. The CDR3 totals 15 residues. The CDR3 loop is CASSLGTAYSYEQYF. CDR3 bases: TGTGCCAGCAGCTTAGGGACAGCCTATTCCTACGAGCAGTACTTC. Full variable domain (missing parts from reference TRBV5-6 and TRBJ2-7): DAGVTQSPTHLIKTRGQQVTLRCSPKSGHDTVSWYQQALGQGPQFIFQYYEEEERQRGNFPDRFSGHQFPNYSSELNVNALLLGDSALYLCASSLGTAYSYEQYFGPGTRLTVT.

This sequence joins TRBV27 and TRBJ2-7; TRBD1 agrees at 9 bases. The V and J ends lost 5 bases and 2 bases, in that order; junction bases with no gene match: 7. Germline V gives CDR1 MNHEY, CDR2 SMNVEV (reference sequence). The CDR3 is made up of 15 amino acids. In nucleotides, the CDR3 is TGTGCCAGCAGTCCTTCCCGGGACAGGGCCTACGAGCAGTACTTC. Its protein is CASSPSRDRAYEQYF.

This chain connects TRBV19 to TRBJ2-4; TRBD2 agrees at 7 bases. There are 15 residues in the CDR3. J lost 1 base, V lost 7 bases, and 7 bases had no gene match. Germline V gene lookup returns CDR1 LNHDA and CDR2 SQIVND (reference sequence). The CDR3 here is CASTPGGLAKNIQYF. The CDR3 nucleotides are TGTGCCAGTACCCCGGGAGGCCTGGCCAAAAACATTCAGTACTTC. Full variable domain (missing parts from reference TRBV19 and TRBJ2-4): DGGITQSPKYLFRKEGQNVTLSCEQNLNHDAMYWYRQDPGQGLRLIYYSQIVNDFQKGDIAEGYSVSREKKESFPLTVTSAQKNPTAFYLCASTPGGLAKNIQYFGAGTRLSVL.

In this sample, this clone turned up many times. V and J are TRBV6-6 and TRBJ2-2, with 7 nucleotides matching TRBD1. The length of the CDR3 is 14 residues. Germline V gene sequence: CDR1 MNHNY, CDR2 SVGAGI (reference sequence). Unmatched junction bases numbered 4, after V lost 5 bases and J lost 4 bases. CDR3 in DNA: TGTGCCAGCAGTCCTACAGGGGTCACCGGGGAGCTGTTTTTT. It codes for CASSPTGVTGELFF.

This sequence joins TRBV29-1 and TRBJ2-2; TRBD1 aligns across 7 bases. This CDR3 comprises 12 residues. J lost 7 bases, V lost 4 bases, and 3 bases had no gene match. The germline CDR1 and CDR2 sequences are SQVTM and ANQGSEA. Written as DNA, the CDR3 is TGCAGCGTTGGTAACAGGGGCGGGGAGCTGTTTTTT. Translating gives CSVGNRGGELFF.

This chain links TRBV5-6 with TRBJ2-1; 7 bases are shared with TRBD2. In germline, CDR1 is SGHDT, CDR2 YYEEEE. V lost 0 bases and J lost 7; bases outside the gene matches: 10. This CDR3 contains 16 residues. DNA of the CDR3: TGTGCCAGCAGCTTGGGAGGGAGGGCCATAAAGAATGAGCAGTTCTTC. Translated: CASSLGGRAIKNEQFF.

The V and J genes are TRBV2 and TRBJ2-3; D perhaps matches TRBD2 (7 bases). Per the germline V gene, CDR1 is SNHLY and CDR2 is FYNNEI. This CDR3 contains 15 residues. The V end was cut by 3 bases, the J end by 2 bases, with 12 bases between. The CDR3 loop is CASSDGGLYTDTQYF. The CDR3 DNA sequence: TGTGCCAGCAGTGACGGGGGGCTCTACACAGATACGCAGTATTTT.

The DNA of the CDR3 is TGCAGTGCTAGTGACAGGGGAATAAAAAACATTCAGTACTTC. Its protein is CSASDRGIKNIQYF. This chain joins TRBV20-1 and TRBJ2-4; 8 bases fit TRBD1. CDR1 is DFQATT and CDR2 is SNEGSKA in the germline V gene (reference sequence). V was clipped by 3 bases and J by 4 bases; unmatched bases: 5. The CDR3 covers 14 residues.

The rearrangement uses TRBV30 and TRBJ1-4, with no clear D. With 0 bases removed from V and 10 bases from J, the gap between germline ends came to 9 bases. The germline CDR1 and CDR2 sequences are GTSNPN and SVGIG (reference sequence). The CDR3 spans 12 residues. CDR3 coding DNA: TGTGCCTGGAGTGTCCGGACTGGAAAACTGTTTTTT. This encodes CAWSVRTGKLFF.

The rearrangement joins TRBV30 to TRBJ2-7; TRBD2 might be the D (5 bases). The CDR3 extends over 16 amino acids. V was cut by 2 bases and J by 3 bases, with 20 bases left in between. Germline V CDR1 and CDR2: GTSNPN, SVGIG (reference sequence). The DNA of the CDR3 is TGTGCCTGGAGTCCAAAGTACGGATCGGGGAGCTACGAGCAGTACTTC. Translating it yields CAWSPKYGSGSYEQYF. The full variable domain, its missing parts supplied by reference TRBV30 and TRBJ2-7, is SQTIHQWPATLVQPVGSPLSLECTVEGTSNPNLYWYRQAAGRGLQLLFYSVGIGQISSEVPQNLSASRPQDRQFILSSKKLLLSDSGFYLCAWSPKYGSGSYEQYFGPGTRLTVT.

The genes are TRBV3-1 (or the pseudogene TRBV3-2) and TRBJ1-2, with a weak D call TRBD1 (5 bases). Trimming shortened V by 8 bases and J by 2 bases, and 9 bases separated the two germline ends. Germline values: CDR1 LGHDT, CDR2 YNNKEL (reference sequence). The CDR3 spans 12 residues. In DNA, the CDR3 is TGTGCCAGCCGGCAGGGAAACTATGGCTACACCTTC. The encoded protein is CASRQGNYGYTF.

To note about this clone: This sample includes further DNA sequences coding for the same CDR3. The chain carries TRBV3-1 (or the pseudogene TRBV3-2) and TRBJ1-2, with D uncertain. Germline CDR1 and CDR2: LGHDT and YNNKEL (reference sequence). This CDR3 contains 17 residues. Deletions cut 1 base from V and 1 base from J, with 16 bases between. The CDR3 DNA reads TGTGCCAGCAGCCAAGTGGTCGGAGGAACAGATAACTATGGCTACACCTTC. This gives the protein CASSQVVGGTDNYGYTF.